The 27 T cell receptor beta chains in this list originate from one sample, sequenced in a study of T cells in Graves' hyperthyroidism and ophthalmopathy. The TCR beta CDR3 regions underwent amplification using RNA transcripts as the source. With the HTBI primer set, the TCR CDR3 went through a first round of RT-PCR. TCRdb called the multiplex PCR reads again in MiXCR, with one record for every CDR3 protein. The repertoire includes roughly 800,000 distinct CDR3 sequences, roughly 40% of them detected once, and 7.5% to 9.5% sits in the top ten. Sequenced: blood. These receptors were obtained from a man between 18 and 29 years old with Graves' hyperthyroidism.

The rearrangement joins TRBV5-1 to TRBJ2-6, with TRBD1 identical over 8 bases. This CDR3 region has 18 residues. The junction had 5 bases not matched to a gene; V was cut back by 0 bases and J by 0 bases. Looked up from germline, CDR1 is SGHRS and CDR2 is YFSETQ. CDR3 nucleotides: TGCGCCAGCAGCTTGGGCGGGACAGGTAGCTCTGGGGCCAACGTCCTGACTTTC. Protein product: CASSLGGTGSSGANVLTF.

This clonotype has a count of ten or more. The gene calls are TRBV10-3 and TRBJ2-5; no clear D gene. CDR3 length equals 13 residues. Deletions cut 2 bases from V and 2 bases from J, with 6 bases between. The germline gives CDR1 ENHRY, CDR2 SYGVKD. The CDR3 loop reads CAISEALQETQYF. The DNA for the CDR3 is TGTGCCATCAGTGAGGCCCTGCAAGAGACCCAGTACTTC.

The chain uses TRBV7-9 and TRBJ2-7; TRBD2 aligns across 11 bases. The CDR3 loop spans 18 amino acids. CDR1 is SEHNR and CDR2 is FQNEAQ in the germline V gene (reference sequence). V shed 5 bases and J 1 base; nucleotides not matched to a gene: 13. This chain's CDR3 is CASSQAPLTSGKSYEQYF. The CDR3 DNA is TGTGCCAGCAGCCAAGCGCCGCTGACTAGCGGGAAATCCTACGAGCAGTACTTC.

The table lists this clonotype with many counts. V and J are TRBV19 and TRBJ1-2; TRBD1 might be the D (6 bases). The V end was cut by 6 bases, the J end by 7 bases, with 24 bases between. CDR1 is LNHDA, CDR2 SQIVND, per germline (reference sequence). CDR3 length: 16 residues. The CDR3 nucleotides read TGTGCCAGTAGCCCACAGGGAAACAACTACTACAGTGGCTACACCTTC. It specifies CASSPQGNNYYSGYTF.

This clonotype was seen at least ten times. The chain recombines TRBV29-1 with TRBJ1-4; the D gene is possibly TRBD1 (5 bases). V lost 5 bases and J lost 6, with 13 bases in between. CDR1 SQVTM and CDR2 ANQGSEA come from the germline V gene. The CDR3 consists of 13 residues. CDR3 DNA: TGCAGCGTTTTTTCGGGGGTACATGAAAAACTGTTTTTT. As protein: CSVFSGVHEKLFF.

This sequence joins TRBV27 and TRBJ1-2; 7 bases are a match to TRBD1. The CDR3 extends over 13 amino acids. Germline loops: CDR1 MNHEY, CDR2 SMNVEV (reference sequence). J lost 8 bases, V lost 2 bases, and 5 bases had no gene match. Here the CDR3 reads CASSLKGAGGYTF. The CDR3 bases are TGTGCCAGCAGTTTAAAGGGGGCGGGCGGCTACACCTTC.

This chain links TRBV20-1 with TRBJ1-2; no reliable D call. V lost 4 bases and J lost 4, with 19 bases in between. CDR1 is DFQATT, CDR2 SNEGSKA, per germline (reference sequence). CDR3 length equals 15 residues. The CDR3 loop is CSANERAGGPYGYTF. The CDR3 DNA is TGCAGTGCTAACGAACGGGCGGGAGGGCCCTATGGCTACACCTTC.

This clonotype appeared many times. A read error may account for a junction end that differs from germline. V usage is TRBV7-7 and J usage is TRBJ2-5; 7 nucleotides agree with TRBD1. The germline V gene encodes CDR1 SSHAT and CDR2 FNYEAQ (reference sequence). The CDR3 covers 13 residues. CDR3 bases: TGTGCTAGCAGCTCGGGACAGATGGAGACCCAGTACTTC. This sequence encodes CASSSGQMETQYF.

This clonotype turned up a few times. The chain recombines TRBV19 with TRBJ2-2; tentatively, D is TRBD2 (6 bases). The ends were cut back, 8 bases at V and 5 bases at J, with 15 bases in the middle. CDR3 length: 14 residues. Germline loops: CDR1 LNHDA, CDR2 SQIVND (reference sequence). DNA for the CDR3: TGTGCCAGTGCGTTAGGAGGGGTTACCGGGGAGCTGTTTTTT. Amino acids: CASALGGVTGELFF.

In its sample, this clonotype was seen many times. The V call is TRBV7-2, the J call TRBJ1-5, with D perhaps TRBD1 (6 bases). CDR3 length equals 15 residues. V was clipped by 3 bases and J by 2 bases, with 11 bases between them. Germline loops: CDR1 SGHTA, CDR2 FQGNSA. Here the CDR3 reads CASSFRGGGNQPQHF. CDR3 bases: TGTGCCAGCAGCTTCAGGGGTGGTGGCAATCAGCCCCAGCATTTT.

The rearrangement links TRBV20-1 to TRBJ1-2, with no clear D. The CDR3 is 14 residues long. The germline V gene has CDR1 DFQATT and CDR2 SNEGSKA (reference sequence). V was clipped by 1 base and J by 4 bases, with 13 bases between them. The CDR3 spells CSARGTVNSYGYTF. The DNA for the CDR3 is TGCAGTGCTAGAGGTACAGTGAACTCCTATGGCTACACCTTC.

This clonotype was seen repeatedly, ten times or more. This chain links TRBV9 with TRBJ1-1; no reliable D call. Per germline, CDR1 SGDLS and CDR2 YYNGEE. Trimming took 4 bases from V and 5 from J, leaving 9 bases between them. CDR3 length equals 12 residues. The CDR3 nucleotides are TGTGCCAGCAGCCCGATGGGGACTGAAGCTTTCTTT. This sequence encodes CASSPMGTEAFF.

The chain carries TRBV15 and TRBJ1-5; no clear D gene. CDR1 and CDR2 (germline): LNHNV, YYDKDF (reference sequence). This CDR3 has 17 residues. V lost 3 bases to trimming and J lost 3 bases, with 18 bases between them. The CDR3, as DNA: TGTGCCACCAGCAGTGAAGACCCTTGGGCAGTCAATCAGCCCCAGCATTTT. Translating it yields CATSSEDPWAVNQPQHF.

At least ten counts were recorded for this clonotype. This chain links TRBV5-1 with TRBJ1-1; 7 nucleotides match TRBD1. V gave up 4 bases and J gave up 1 base; unmatched junction bases: 4. Germline V gene sequence: CDR1 SGHRS, CDR2 YFSETQ. The length of the CDR3 is 14 residues. The CDR3 region has the DNA TGCGCCAGCAGCCTAGGACAGGCGAACACTGAAGCTTTCTTT. Its translation: CASSLGQANTEAFF. Supplemented by reference TRBV5-1 and TRBJ1-1, the full variable domain reads KAGVTQTPRYLIKTRGQQVTLSCSPISGHRSVSWYQQTPGQGLQFLFEYFSETQRNKGNFPGRFSGRQFSNSRSEMNVSTLELGDSALYLCASSLGQANTEAFFGQGTRLTVV.

This clonotype was recorded a few times. The gene calls are TRBV19 and TRBJ1-4; no clear D gene. There are 14 residues in the CDR3. Looked up from germline, CDR1 is LNHDA and CDR2 is SQIVND (reference sequence). V gave up 10 bases and J gave up 4 bases, with 16 bases separating them. CDR3 protein: CATSAAAFNEKLFF. In DNA, the CDR3 is TGTGCCACCTCTGCGGCGGCCTTTAATGAAAAACTGTTTTTT.

The genes are TRBV6-5 and TRBJ1-1, with 9 bases fitting TRBD1. This CDR3 is built from 14 residues. Per the germline V gene, CDR1 is MNHEY and CDR2 is SVGAGI. V shed 6 bases, J shed 4 bases, and the junction held 6 bases outside the gene matches. CDR3 amino acids: CASSGTGSGTEAFF. The CDR3 DNA is TGTGCCAGCAGCGGGACAGGGAGTGGCACTGAAGCTTTCTTT.

This clonotype was detected only a few times. The CDR3 nucleotides are TGTGCCATCCACGGACAGAGCTCCTACGAGCAGTACTTC. Translation gives CAIHGQSSYEQYF. The chain combines TRBV10-3 with TRBJ2-7, with a weak D call TRBD1 (6 bases). CDR1 and CDR2 from the germline V gene are ENHRY and SYGVKD. The CDR3 sequence is 13 residues long. Trimming pared 8 bases from V and 0 bases from J, leaving 11 bases between.

This clonotype was counted ten times or more. V gene TRBV2 combines with J gene TRBJ2-7; D unresolved. Germline V gives CDR1 SNHLY, CDR2 FYNNEI. The CDR3 length is 13 residues. Trimming took 6 bases from V and 3 from J, leaving 12 bases between them. The CDR3 nucleotides are TGTGCCAGCAGAGAGGACGGTTACTACGAGCAGTACTTC. Translated, it gives CASREDGYYEQYF.

The chain recombines TRBV6-5 with TRBJ1-2; a weak D match, TRBD1 (5 bases). Trimming stripped 7 bases from V and 6 bases from J, with 15 bases between. Germline CDR1 is MNHEY and CDR2 is SVGAGI. This CDR3 region has 13 residues. The CDR3 spells CASTTGGDDGYTF. The CDR3 DNA follows: TGTGCCAGCACCACCGGGGGGGACGATGGCTACACCTTC.

This clonotype was detected a few times. The chain employs TRBV29-1 and TRBJ1-2; D possibly corresponds to TRBD1 (5 bases). V gave up 7 bases and J gave up 4 bases, with 19 bases separating them. The germline CDR1 and CDR2 sequences are SQVTM and ANQGSEA. The length of the CDR3 is 14 residues. In DNA form, the CDR3 reads TGCAGCGCCTTGACGGTGATGGGGGGCTATGGCTACACCTTC. Its protein product is CSALTVMGGYGYTF.

The sample holds many counts of this clonotype. The CDR3 sequence: CASSSGGSSYEQYF. In nucleotides, the CDR3 is TGTGCCAGCAGCTCGGGGGGGAGCTCCTACGAGCAGTACTTC. This chain links TRBV7-2 with TRBJ2-7; TRBD2 matches at 8 bases. Looked up from germline, CDR1 is SGHTA and CDR2 is FQGNSA. J gave up 0 bases and V 4 bases, and 2 bases lay outside the gene matches. The CDR3 is 14 amino acids. The full variable domain, with the rest looked up from reference TRBV7-2 and TRBJ2-7, is GAGVSQSPSNKVTEKGKDVELRCDPISGHTALYWYRQSLGQGLEFLIYFQGNSAPDKSGLPSDRFSAERTGGSVSTLTIQRTQQEDSAVYLCASSSGGSSYEQYFGPGTRLTVT.

This clonotype was observed at least ten times. The rearrangement uses TRBV19 and TRBJ1-1; D remains unclear. The ends were cut back, 6 bases at V and 2 bases at J, with 10 bases in the middle. CDR3 length equals 13 residues. The germline V gene has CDR1 LNHDA and CDR2 SQIVND (reference sequence). CDR3 in amino acids: CASSRQINTEAFF. The CDR3 coding sequence is TGTGCCAGTAGCCGGCAGATAAACACTGAAGCTTTCTTT.

Ten or more counts support this clonotype. The gene calls are TRBV15 and TRBJ1-2, with a tentative D call TRBD1 (5 bases). The germline CDR1 and CDR2 sequences are LNHNV and YYDKDF (reference sequence). This CDR3 contains 15 residues. Between the trimmed V and J ends, which lost 1 base and 2 bases, there was a span of 11 bases. The CDR3 loop reads CATSRVERGNYGYTF. The CDR3 DNA is TGTGCCACCAGCAGAGTAGAGAGGGGAAACTATGGCTACACCTTC.

The rearrangement links TRBV15 to TRBJ1-5, with TRBD1 matching over 9 bases. The CDR3 totals 19 residues. Looked up from germline, CDR1 is LNHNV and CDR2 is YYDKDF (reference sequence). Losses at the gene ends were 3 bases for V and 0 bases for J; bases not matched to a gene: 12. In DNA, the CDR3 is TGTGCCACCAGCAGCTTAGCGGGACAGGGTCGATATAGCAATCAGCCCCAGCATTTT. It encodes CATSSLAGQGRYSNQPQHF.

This rearrangement joins TRBV10-2 to TRBJ1-2; 8 bases align to TRBD1. Germline V CDR1 and CDR2: WSHSY, SAAADI. After removal of 5 bases from V and 2 bases from J, the junction contained 7 bases not matched to a gene. This CDR3 comprises 15 residues. The CDR3 bases are TGCGCCAGCAGTCCTGACAGGGGAACGAACTATGGCTACACCTTC. This sequence encodes CASSPDRGTNYGYTF.

The chain couples TRBV7-8 to TRBJ1-1; TRBD1 might be the D (6 bases). The CDR3 covers 13 residues. CDR1 and CDR2 (germline): SGHVS, FQNEAQ. Trimming removed 5 bases from V and 8 bases from J, with 15 bases in between. The CDR3 here is CASSPRGGVEAFF. For the CDR3, the DNA is TGTGCCAGCAGCCCCCGAGGGGGGGTAGAAGCTTTCTTT.

As concerns this clonotype: One end of the junction is discordant with germline, which a read error may explain. The rearrangement uses TRBV10-2 and TRBJ1-6, with 7 positions matching TRBD1. Germline V gene data show CDR1 as WSHSY and CDR2 as SAAADI. This CDR3 is built from 14 residues. CDR3 protein: CASSEGGSDPPLHF. The CDR3 bases are TGTGCCAGCAGTGAAGGGGGCTCGGATCCACCCCTCCACTTT.